A few counts support the clone carrying this TCR beta chain. How the authors handled the data: Reference gene primers were amplified, and this amplification served to estimate nucleated cell counts. The protocol was immunoSEQ multiplex PCR, while the TCRdb copy is restricted to in-frame clones and leaves out a portion. The V and J calls and the clone size are those of that table, but D and trimming were determined from the DNA. The data contain 150,000 to 200,000 clones, about 85% of them singletons. This specimen belongs to a study of blood T cell repertoires in COVID-19. Study summary: Sample material is recorded as cDNA or gDNA derived from T cells, B-cell-depleted T cells, or PBMCs.

This CDR3 region has 15 residues. Trimming cost V 4 bases and J 0 bases; bases outside gene matches: 3. CDR1 and CDR2 from the germline V gene are SGHRS and YFSETQ. Sequences were obtained from peripheral blood. This receptor was obtained from a man in his sixties with active or convalescent COVID-19. V usage is TRBV5-1 and J usage is TRBJ1-4; 7 nucleotides match TRBD1. CDR3 amino acids: CASSRGGATNEKLFF. DNA for the CDR3: TGCGCCAGCAGCAGAGGGGGCGCAACTAATGAAAAACTGTTTTTT. Full variable domain (rest looked up from reference TRBV5-1 and TRBJ1-4): KAGVTQTPRYLIKTRGQQVTLSCSPISGHRSVSWYQQTPGQGLQFLFEYFSETQRNKGNFPGRFSGRQFSNSRSEMNVSTLELGDSALYLCASSRGGATNEKLFFGSGTQLSVL.